This is a list of T cell receptor beta chains from one sample in a study of molecular identifiers for immune sequencing clone quantification. Each CDR3 protein is one row after TCRdb ran MiXCR on the PCR reads. Of over 550,000 distinct CDR3 sequences listed, about 25% were seen once; the top ten hold about 0.8%. The specimen was naive CD8+ T cells from blood, with Jurkat cell RNA spiked in. All receptors come from a human donor in good health. Some libraries in this study had Jurkat cell RNA spiked in. CDR3s include the opening cysteine and the closing phenylalanine or tryptophan. The D gene is left open where the match is weak. A row's size may be missing; if present it is once, few, many or a size class.

v_gene	j_gene	abundance	d_gene	CDR3aa	CDR3nt
TRBV12-3/TRBV12-4	TRBJ2-3	-	TRBD1	CASRGWGRGHLGPDTQYF	TGTGCCAGCAGGGGTTGGGGCAGGGGGCACCTGGGGCCAGATACGCAGTATTTT
TRBV4-2	TRBJ2-7	-	TRBD2	CASSQDTRGRTYEQYF	TGTGCCAGCAGCCAAGATACGCGGGGGAGAACCTACGAGCAGTACTTC
TRBV11-2	TRBJ1-2	few	-	CASSLVPVNTYGYTF	TGTGCCAGCAGCTTAGTTCCAGTGAATACCTATGGCTACACCTTC
TRBV6-1	TRBJ2-7	-	-	CASSAGFFYEQYF	TGTGCCAGCAGTGCGGGGTTTTTCTACGAGCAGTACTTC
TRBV3-1	TRBJ1-2	-	-	CASGQDAGNYGYTF	TGTGCCAGCGGCCAAGATGCGGGGAACTATGGCTACACCTTC
TRBV6-1	TRBJ2-5	many	-	CASSEPTDSLRQETQYF	TGTGCCAGCAGTGAACCAACGGACAGTCTAAGGCAAGAGACCCAGTACTTC
TRBV11-2	TRBJ1-2	-	-	CASSPGEGIYGHTF	TGTGCCAGCAGCCCCGGCGAGGGGATCTATGGCCACACCTTC
TRBV4-1	TRBJ2-7	-	TRBD2	CASSQVETSGSRHEQYF	TGCGCCAGCAGCCAAGTCGAGACTAGCGGGAGCCGCCACGAGCAGTACTTC
TRBV12-3/TRBV12-4	TRBJ1-1	many	-	CASSFGGLNTEAFF	TGTGCCAGCAGTTTTGGGGGCCTGAACACTGAAGCTTTCTTT
TRBV25-1	TRBJ2-3	few	-	CASIGALSTDTQYF	TGTGCCAGCATCGGGGCGCTGAGCACAGATACGCAGTATTTT
TRBV4-1	TRBJ2-1	many	TRBD2	CASSQGSSGDEQFF	TGCGCCAGCAGCCAAGGAAGTAGCGGGGATGAGCAGTTCTTC
TRBV7-2	TRBJ2-7	few	TRBD2	CATNELGGGSYEQYF	TGTGCCACCAACGAACTTGGCGGGGGCTCCTACGAGCAGTACTTC
TRBV24-1	TRBJ2-5	-	TRBD2	CATHRGGAKTQNF	TGTGCCACCCACCGGGGGGGGGCAAAGACCCAGAACTTC
TRBV15	TRBJ1-3	few	TRBD1	CATSRSGTGGYSGNTIYF	TGTGCCACCAGCAGATCCGGGACAGGGGGCTACTCTGGAAACACCATATATTTT
TRBV28	TRBJ1-5	many	-	CATQGSSNQPQHF	TGTGCCACCCAGGGCTCTAGCAATCAGCCCCAGCATTTT
TRBV27	TRBJ1-3	-	-	CASALGASGNTIYF	TGTGCCAGCGCGCTCGGAGCGTCTGGAAACACCATATATTTT
TRBV6-2/TRBV6-3	TRBJ2-2	many	-	CASRTDTYTGELFF	TGTGCCAGCAGGACGGACACTTACACCGGGGAGCTGTTTTTT
TRBV28	TRBJ2-7	-	TRBD1	CASNTPRDRGSYEQYF	TGTGCCAGCAATACCCCCCGGGACAGGGGCTCCTACGAGCAGTACTTC
TRBV7-9	TRBJ2-7	few	-	CASSPPARLDSYEQYF	TGTGCCAGCAGCCCCCCTGCCCGACTGGACTCCTACGAGCAGTACTTC
TRBV30	TRBJ2-1	-	-	CAWSPEVFHEQFF	TGTGCCTGGAGCCCTGAAGTATTCCATGAGCAGTTCTTC
TRBV6-4	TRBJ1-5	few	TRBD1	CASKMRQGIHQPQHF	TGTGCCAGCAAGATGAGACAGGGTATTCATCAGCCCCAGCATTTT
TRBV29-1	TRBJ2-3	many	-	CSVDGQYGTDTQYF	TGCAGCGTTGATGGCCAGTACGGCACAGATACGCAGTATTTT
TRBV5-1	TRBJ1-3	many	-	CASTDRPLSGNTIYF	TGCGCCAGCACAGACAGGCCCCTCTCTGGAAACACCATATATTTT
TRBV3-1	TRBJ2-5	many	-	CASSQETPGTQYF	TGTGCCAGCAGCCAAGAAACCCCCGGGACCCAGTACTTC
TRBV4-1	TRBJ1-1	-	-	CASSQEIGDRNTEAFF	TGCGCCAGCAGCCAAGAAATCGGTGACCGGAACACTGAAGCTTTCTTT
TRBV2	TRBJ2-1	-	-	CASSKLGEQFF	TGTGCCAGCAGTAAACTGGGGGAGCAGTTCTTC
TRBV30	TRBJ1-6	few	-	CAWHSPLHF	TGTGCCTGGCATTCACCCCTCCACTTT
TRBV7-8	TRBJ1-2	many	TRBD1	CASSFDRDLLYGYTF	TGTGCCAGCAGCTTCGACAGGGATTTACTCTATGGCTACACCTTC
TRBV9	TRBJ1-1	many	TRBD1	CASSVEDRAGEAFF	TGTGCCAGCAGCGTCGAGGACAGGGCAGGGGAAGCTTTCTTT
TRBV29-1	TRBJ2-3	many	-	CSVDWGSSTDTQYF	TGCAGCGTTGATTGGGGGAGCAGCACAGATACGCAGTATTTT
TRBV20-1	TRBJ2-1	-	-	CSATPSESSYNEQFF	TGCAGTGCTACCCCCTCGGAGAGCTCCTACAATGAGCAGTTCTTC
TRBV6-2/TRBV6-3	TRBJ1-3	-	-	CASSDLTPGNTIYF	TGTGCCAGCAGTGACCTTACCCCTGGAAACACCATATATTTT
TRBV7-9	TRBJ2-3	many	-	CASSRILTGATDTQYF	TGTGCCAGCAGCCGGATATTGACAGGCGCCACAGATACGCAGTATTTT
TRBV7-8	TRBJ2-1	-	TRBD2	CASSPLSGANNEQFF	TGTGCCAGCAGCCCCCTTAGCGGGGCCAACAATGAGCAGTTCTTC
TRBV12-3/TRBV12-4	TRBJ1-5	-	-	CAGSPNYSDQPQHF	TGTGCCGGCAGCCCAAATTATAGCGATCAGCCCCAGCATTTT
TRBV7-6	TRBJ1-1	-	TRBD1	CASSYNRGINTEAFF	TGTGCCAGCAGCTACAACAGGGGAATCAACACTGAAGCTTTCTTT
TRBV29-1	TRBJ1-2	many	-	CSVVEGSSYGYTF	TGCAGCGTTGTCGAGGGTAGTAGCTATGGCTACACCTTC
TRBV20-1	TRBJ2-7	many	TRBD2	CSGGIAGDPYEQYF	TGCAGTGGGGGAATAGCGGGAGATCCCTACGAGCAGTACTTC
TRBV4-3	TRBJ2-7	-	TRBD2	CASSQAPASGPYEQYF	TGCGCCAGCAGCCAAGCTCCGGCTAGCGGGCCATACGAGCAGTACTTC
TRBV5-1	TRBJ1-1	many	-	CASRPRTDYTEAFF	TGCGCCAGCAGACCGAGGACAGATTACACTGAAGCTTTCTTT
TRBV6-6	TRBJ1-2	-	TRBD1	CASSYDTGGVSYGYTF	TGTGCCAGCAGTTACGATACAGGGGGCGTAAGCTATGGCTACACCTTC
TRBV7-9	TRBJ2-2	-	-	CATKHQGNTGELFF	TGTGCCACCAAACACCAGGGAAACACCGGGGAGCTGTTTTTT
TRBV27	TRBJ2-1	few	-	CASTLGGLNEQFF	TGTGCCAGCACTCTGGGGGGTCTCAATGAGCAGTTCTTC
TRBV6-1	TRBJ2-7	-	TRBD1	CVSRVQGDEQYF	TGTGTCAGCAGGGTACAGGGGGACGAGCAGTACTTC
TRBV7-6	TRBJ1-2	-	-	CASSFNIGDGYTF	TGTGCCAGCAGCTTCAACATAGGGGATGGCTACACCTTC
TRBV6-2/TRBV6-3	TRBJ2-1	-	TRBD2	CASSTTSWGEGFF	TGTGCCAGCAGTACGACTAGCTGGGGGGAGGGATTCTTC
TRBV29-1	TRBJ2-2	many	-	CSVGGFDTGELFF	TGCAGCGTTGGAGGATTCGACACCGGGGAGCTGTTTTTT
TRBV19	TRBJ2-2	once	TRBD2	CASTYPGGANTGELFF	TGTGCCAGTACCTATCCGGGGGGAGCTAACACCGGGGAGCTGTTTTTT
TRBV12-3/TRBV12-4	TRBJ2-5	few	TRBD1	CASSGQGGETQYF	TGTGCCAGCAGCGGACAGGGAGGAGAGACCCAGTACTTC
TRBV20-1	TRBJ2-1	-	-	CSAREGNEQFF	TGCAGTGCTAGAGAAGGGAATGAGCAGTTCTTC
TRBV20-1	TRBJ2-7	many	TRBD1	CSARDPTGGEQYF	TGCAGTGCTAGAGACCCTACAGGGGGCGAGCAGTACTTC
TRBV4-3	TRBJ1-6	many	-	CASSLSLGEYSPLHF	TGCGCCAGCAGCCTTTCTTTGGGGGAATATTCACCCCTCCACTTT
TRBV4-3	TRBJ2-5	few	-	CASSQDRGAGQETQYF	TGCGCCAGCAGCCAAGATCGAGGGGCGGGGCAAGAGACCCAGTACTTC
TRBV24-1	TRBJ2-1	-	TRBD2	CATSDISGRGYNEQFF	TGTGCCACCAGTGATATCAGCGGGAGGGGATACAATGAGCAGTTCTTC
TRBV2	TRBJ1-1	many	-	CASSEWSSNTEAFF	TGTGCCAGCAGTGAATGGAGCAGCAACACTGAAGCTTTCTTT
TRBV4-3	TRBJ2-3	many	TRBD2	CASSHGSSGGADTQYF	TGCGCCAGCAGTCACGGGTCTAGCGGGGGGGCAGATACGCAGTATTTT
TRBV19	TRBJ1-2	-	-	CASPPGPLSRGYGYTF	TGTGCCAGCCCACCGGGACCTCTATCCCGGGGCTATGGCTACACCTTC